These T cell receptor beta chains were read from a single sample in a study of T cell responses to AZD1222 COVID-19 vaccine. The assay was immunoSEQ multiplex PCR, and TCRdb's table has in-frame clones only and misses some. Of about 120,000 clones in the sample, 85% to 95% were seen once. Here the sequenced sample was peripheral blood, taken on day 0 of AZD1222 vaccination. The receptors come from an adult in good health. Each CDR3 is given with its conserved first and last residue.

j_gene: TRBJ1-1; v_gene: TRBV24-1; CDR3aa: CATSDLDLPPFF
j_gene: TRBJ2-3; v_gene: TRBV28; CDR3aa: CASSPIPSSEADTQYF
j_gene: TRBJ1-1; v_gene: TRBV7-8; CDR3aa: CASSSNPGWTAQAFF
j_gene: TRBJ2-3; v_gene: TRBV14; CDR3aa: CASRRDSNTQYF
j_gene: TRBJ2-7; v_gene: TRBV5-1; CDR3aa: CASSHGNFYEQYF
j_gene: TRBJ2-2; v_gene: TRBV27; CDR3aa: CASSARLARNTGELFF
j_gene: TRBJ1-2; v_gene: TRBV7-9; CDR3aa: CASSRGQYRSYTF
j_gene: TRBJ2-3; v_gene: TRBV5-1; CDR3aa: CASSLGSGSDTQYF
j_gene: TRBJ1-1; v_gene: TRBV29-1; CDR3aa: CSVQGAAEAFF
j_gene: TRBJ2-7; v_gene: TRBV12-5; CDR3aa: CASGLATNRGNGYEQYF
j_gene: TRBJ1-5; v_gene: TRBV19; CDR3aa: CASTPPGRSQHF
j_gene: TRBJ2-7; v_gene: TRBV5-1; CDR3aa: CASSLNPSYEQYF
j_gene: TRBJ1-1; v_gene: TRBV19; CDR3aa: CASSNTGLEEAFF
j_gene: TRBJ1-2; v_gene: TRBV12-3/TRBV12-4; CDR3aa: CASTDGSYGYTF
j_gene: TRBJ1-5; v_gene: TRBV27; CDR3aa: CASSFWGRVDQPQHF
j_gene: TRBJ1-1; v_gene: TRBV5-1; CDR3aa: CASSLAGRVDTEAFF
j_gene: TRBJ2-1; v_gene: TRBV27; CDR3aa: CASSPGVLASSYNEQFF
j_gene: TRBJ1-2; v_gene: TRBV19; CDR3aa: CASSSGQYGYTF
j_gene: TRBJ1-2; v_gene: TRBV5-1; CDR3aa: CASSLSGGSYGYTF
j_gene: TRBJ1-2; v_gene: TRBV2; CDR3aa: CASSVRDSSEDYGYTF
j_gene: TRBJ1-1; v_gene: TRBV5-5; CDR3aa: CASSLVGGLNTEAFF
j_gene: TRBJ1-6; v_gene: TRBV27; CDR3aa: CASKDYNSPLHF
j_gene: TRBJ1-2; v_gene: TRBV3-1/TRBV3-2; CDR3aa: CASSHQGNDYGYTF
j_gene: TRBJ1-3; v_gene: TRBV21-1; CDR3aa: CASSKDQRRDGSGNTIYF
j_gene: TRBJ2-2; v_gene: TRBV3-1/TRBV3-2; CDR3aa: CATGGLADERVNTGELFF
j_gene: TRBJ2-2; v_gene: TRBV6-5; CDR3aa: CASSYSGTGELFF
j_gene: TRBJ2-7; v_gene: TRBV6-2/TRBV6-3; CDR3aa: CASSYRFSGSTYEQYF
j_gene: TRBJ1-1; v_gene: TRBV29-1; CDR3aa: CSGKGTGYTEAFF